The sequence of this T cell receptor (beta chain) was determined in a study of blood T cell repertoires in COVID-19. Study-wide context: The origin of the acute and convalescent COVID-19 samples was the United States, Italy and Spain.

Individuals drawn from around 24 US areas were about 18 to 89 years old. Categorization into cohorts depended on clinical history that participants reported. The germline CDR1 and CDR2 sequences are SEHNR and FQNEAQ (reference sequence). Trimming left V 5 bases short and J 10 bases short, with 14 bases between. The CDR3 totals 12 residues. In the original workflow: By means of reference gene primer amplification, nucleated cell counts were estimated. The protocol was immunoSEQ multiplex PCR, while the TCRdb copy is restricted to in-frame clones and leaves out a portion. The V and J calls and clone size come from that table; D and trimming were worked out from the DNA. The sample lists 320,000 or so clones; approximately 91% were seen once.

This sequence was found in a man aged 55 to 70 who had recovered from COVID-19. The sample taken for sequencing was PBMCs or T cells enriched from blood (not recorded which). The chain employs TRBV7-9 and TRBJ1-1, with D tentatively TRBD1 (5 bases). The CDR3 region has the DNA TGTGCCAGCAGCCCGACCGCCGGGGGAGCTTTCTTT. Translation gives CASSPTAGGAFF.